This T cell receptor beta chain was retrieved from a study of T cells in localized non-small cell lung cancer. General study findings and limits: It remains possible that heterogeneity exists, since only one tumor region was sequenced.

This clone was detected a few times. Antigen: not known. The germline CDR1 and CDR2 sequences are MNHGY and SAAAGT. Trimming removed 10 bases from V and 7 bases from J; junction bases left unmatched: 9. The CDR3 has 13 amino acids. Clones were read by immunoSEQ multiplex PCR, and TCRdb kept only the in-frame ones, dropping some. This table holds around 560 clones, roughly 24% found once. The receptor was derived from a woman aged 40-70 years with stage II squamous cell lung carcinoma. The sample consisted of lung tumor tissue, taken before any cancer treatment. The V and J genes are TRBV6-8 and TRBJ2-3; 9 positions agree with TRBD1. The CDR3 DNA reads as TGTGCCACTGAGGGACAGGGATTAAATACGCAGTATTTT. It codes for CATEGQGLNTQYF.